This T cell receptor beta chain was sequenced for a study of neoadjuvant anti-PD-1 for oral cavity cancer. Study-wide results and limits: PBMC Gini-index clonality exceeded responders' in non-responders post-nivolumab.

Germline assignment: CDR1 LNHDA and CDR2 SQIVND (reference sequence). Trimming removed 9 bases from V and 0 bases from J, with 17 bases in between. The CDR3 sequence is 15 residues long. Details on this clone: Antigen: not known.

Patients had HPV-negative, locally advanced oral cavity squamous cell carcinoma. Here immunoSEQ multiplex PCR was the method, and the copy in TCRdb shows in-frame clones only, minus some. In the table there are more than 10,000 clones, less than 70% of which are singletons. The genes are TRBV19 and TRBJ1-1, with D possibly matching TRBD1 (5 bases). The origin of this receptor is a person aged 40 to 85 with oral cavity squamous cell carcinoma. Sequenced material: PBMCs, taken before nivolumab (anti-PD-1) treatment. CDR3 sequence (DNA): TGTGCCAGCTATAAAATAGGGACCGTGAACACTGAAGCTTTCTTT. It translates to CASYKIGTVNTEAFF. The variable domain in full, with the rest retrieved from reference TRBV19 and TRBJ1-1, is DGGITQSPKYLFRKEGQNVTLSCEQNLNHDAMYWYRQDPGQGLRLIYYSQIVNDFQKGDIAEGYSVSREKKESFPLTVTSAQKNPTAFYLCASYKIGTVNTEAFFGQGTRLTVV.